The rows below give T cell receptor beta chains drawn from one sample of a study of blood T cells in healthy people across ages. One entry per CDR3 protein results from TCRdb running MiXCR on the 5' RACE reads. The sample has about 1.5 million distinct CDR3 sequences, roughly 43% seen once. The specimen was blood. All receptors come from a woman between 18 and 30 years old in good health. CDR3s include the opening cysteine and the closing phenylalanine or tryptophan. A D gene is named only where the DNA matches it firmly. The size entry is marked missing in some rows and otherwise reads once, few, many or a size class.

v_call	d_call	j_call	clone_size	cdr3_aa	cdr3_nt
TRBV20-1	-	TRBJ2-1	few	CSTTPSRGYNEQFF	TGCAGTACGACTCCCTCTCGGGGCTACAATGAGCAGTTCTTC
TRBV9	TRBD2	TRBJ2-7	few	CASSVASGGHYEQYF	TGTGCCAGCAGCGTAGCTAGCGGAGGACACTACGAGCAGTACTTC
TRBV24-1	TRBD2	TRBJ2-3	few	CATSDLQASGSTDTQYF	TGTGCCACCAGTGATTTGCAGGCTAGCGGGAGCACAGATACGCAGTATTTT
TRBV7-2	TRBD1	TRBJ2-1	-	CASSLRDRINGQFF	TGTGCCAGCAGCTTACGGGACAGGATAAATGGGCAGTTCTTC
TRBV5-4	-	TRBJ2-1	-	CASSFLTGGFGVHEQFF	TGTGCCAGCAGCTTTCTCACGGGGGGCTTTGGGGTTCATGAGCAGTTCTTC
TRBV7-9	TRBD2	TRBJ2-7	-	CASSSGGFNEQYF	TGTGCCAGCTCGAGCGGGGGGTTCAACGAGCAGTACTTC
TRBV11-2	TRBD1	TRBJ2-3	-	CASSPPGGIETQYF	TGTGCCAGCAGCCCGCCAGGGGGTATAGAGACGCAGTATTTT
TRBV6-5	TRBD1	TRBJ1-2	-	CASREYPGTAYGYTF	TGTGCCAGCAGAGAATATCCCGGGACAGCCTATGGCTACACCTTC
TRBV3-1	-	TRBJ1-4	-	CASSFSAANEKLFF	TGTGCCAGCAGTTTCTCGGCAGCTAATGAAAAACTGTTTTTT
TRBV5-1	-	TRBJ1-2	-	CASRQSSDSFYGYTF	TGCGCCAGCAGACAATCCAGCGACAGCTTCTATGGCTACACCTTC
TRBV29-1	-	TRBJ2-7	many	CSVASWGRADEQYF	TGCAGCGTTGCCTCTTGGGGCAGGGCGGACGAGCAGTACTTC
TRBV5-1	-	TRBJ1-3	few	CASSPGTRNTIYF	TGCGCCAGCAGCCCCGGAACTCGGAACACCATATATTTT
TRBV25-1	TRBD1	TRBJ1-3	-	CASSVGTGAFSGNTIYF	TGTGCCAGCAGTGTCGGGACAGGGGCCTTCTCTGGAAACACCATATATTTT
TRBV15	TRBD2	TRBJ2-7	-	CATSSLAGDSYEQYF	TGTGCCACCAGCAGTCTAGCGGGAGACTCCTACGAGCAGTACTTC
TRBV7-2	-	TRBJ2-3	-	CASSLPLRGLSDTQYF	TGTGCCAGCAGCTTACCCCTGCGGGGGCTATCTGATACGCAGTATTTT
TRBV20-1	-	TRBJ2-7	-	CSARDPPGRLLEQYF	TGCAGTGCTAGAGATCCACCAGGGAGACTCCTCGAGCAGTACTTC
TRBV2	-	TRBJ2-1	once	CASSGRARGLFF	TGTGCCAGCAGTGGACGTGCCCGGGGTCTGTTCTTC
TRBV14	-	TRBJ1-2	once	CASSQNPVNYGYTF	TGTGCCAGCAGCCAAAACCCAGTGAACTATGGCTACACCTTC
TRBV7-9	TRBD2	TRBJ2-3	few	CASSDTGGRAQDTQYF	TGTGCCAGCAGCGATACAGGCGGGAGGGCCCAGGATACGCAGTATTTT
TRBV6-2/TRBV6-3	-	TRBJ2-7	-	CASRGSLAVAQYF	TGTGCCAGCAGAGGGTCCCTCGCGGTCGCACAGTACTTC
TRBV9	TRBD1	TRBJ2-7	-	CASGATGQVSSYEQYF	TGTGCCAGCGGCGCCACGGGACAGGTTAGCTCCTACGAGCAGTACTTC
TRBV5-1	-	TRBJ2-2	-	CASSPEVTGELFF	TGCGCCAGCAGCCCCGAGGTTACCGGGGAGCTGTTTTTT
TRBV7-2	TRBD2	TRBJ2-7	-	CASSLTSESSYNEQYF	TGTGCCAGCAGCTTAACTAGCGAAAGCTCCTACAATGAGCAGTACTTC